A selection of T cell receptor beta chains follows, all from one sample in a study of blood T cell repertoires in COVID-19. Here immunoSEQ multiplex PCR was the method, and the copy in TCRdb shows in-frame clones only, minus some. This sample yields approximately 100,000 clones, of which approximately 80% are seen a single time; roughly 25% belongs to the top ten. The specimen was peripheral blood. The receptors originated from a man aged 55-75 years with acute or convalescent COVID-19. Each CDR3 is given with its conserved first and last residue. The D gene is left open where the match is weak. Size values are once, few and many counts, or a class for expanded clones, and some rows have none.

J: TRBJ2-4; size: NA; V: TRBV14; D: NA; DNA: TGTGCCAGCAGCCAATTAACCGGGACTCGGGGCCGAGGAGCAAACATTCAGTACTTC; CDR3: CASSQLTGTRGRGANIQYF
J: TRBJ2-1; size: NA; V: TRBV2; D: NA; DNA: TGTGCCAGCAGTGACGGTTGGGGCGATGAGCAGTTCTTC; CDR3: CASSDGWGDEQFF
J: TRBJ1-1; size: few; V: TRBV5-4; D: NA; DNA: TGTGCCAGCAGCCCGGGGAGGGGGGGAACTGAAGCTTTCTTT; CDR3: CASSPGRGGTEAFF
J: TRBJ2-3; size: NA; V: TRBV9; D: TRBD2; DNA: TGTGCCAGCAGCTTTGGGACTAGCGGGGGCTTAGATACGCAGTATTTT; CDR3: CASSFGTSGGLDTQYF
J: TRBJ2-1; size: NA; V: TRBV7-9; D: NA; DNA: TGTGCCAGTTCATATGGCGGGGGCCGGGATGAGCAGTTCTTC; CDR3: CASSYGGGRDEQFF
J: TRBJ2-3; size: NA; V: TRBV4-2; D: TRBD2; DNA: TGTGCCAGCAGCCCCCGGGGGGGGGAGAAAGATACGCAGTATTTT; CDR3: CASSPRGGEKDTQYF
J: TRBJ1-4; size: few; V: TRBV18; D: NA; DNA: TGTGCCAGCTCACCAACGGGGGGAACTAATGAAAAACTGTTTTTT; CDR3: CASSPTGGTNEKLFF
J: TRBJ1-5; size: NA; V: TRBV7-2; D: NA; DNA: TGTGCCAGCAGCTTAGGAGGGTATCAGCCCCAGCATTTT; CDR3: CASSLGGYQPQHF
J: TRBJ1-5; size: few; V: TRBV30; D: NA; DNA: TGTGCCTGGTCGGACGGGCCGAGGGAGCCCCAGCATTTT; CDR3: CAWSDGPREPQHF
J: TRBJ2-3; size: few; V: TRBV9; D: NA; DNA: TGTGCCAGCAGTTTGACTGACAGAGCCACAGATACGCAGTATTTT; CDR3: CASSLTDRATDTQYF
J: TRBJ1-4; size: NA; V: TRBV5-5; D: NA; DNA: TGTGCCAGCAGCCTGGCTACAGGGTTAAATGAAAAACTGTTTTTT; CDR3: CASSLATGLNEKLFF
J: TRBJ1-2; size: NA; V: TRBV10-3; D: NA; DNA: TGTGCCATCAGTGACCCCGGACAGTCTAACTATGGCTACACCTTC; CDR3: CAISDPGQSNYGYTF
J: TRBJ2-7; size: NA; V: TRBV9; D: TRBD1; DNA: TGTGCCAGCAGCTCCCAGCCACAGGGGGGCGAGCAGTACTTC; CDR3: CASSSQPQGGEQYF
J: TRBJ1-4; size: NA; V: TRBV2; D: NA; DNA: TGTGCCAGCAGGGAGTTTGCAACTAATGAAAAACTGTTTTTT; CDR3: CASREFATNEKLFF
J: TRBJ1-2; size: NA; V: TRBV4-3; D: NA; DNA: TGCGCCAGCAGCCAAGGACAGGTTACTAACTATGGCTACACCTTC; CDR3: CASSQGQVTNYGYTF
J: TRBJ1-1; size: NA; V: TRBV7-9; D: NA; DNA: TGTGCCAGCAGCCTCACCCCGCGGGGGAACACTGAAGCTTTCTTT; CDR3: CASSLTPRGNTEAFF
J: TRBJ2-2; size: NA; V: TRBV11-2; D: TRBD1; DNA: TGTGCCAGCAGCGCGGACAGGGACACCGGGGAGCTGTTTTTT; CDR3: CASSADRDTGELFF
J: TRBJ1-3; size: NA; V: TRBV11-2; D: NA; DNA: TGTGCCAGCAGCCGAGGGTGGACTGGAAACACCATATATTTT; CDR3: CASSRGWTGNTIYF
J: TRBJ1-5; size: NA; V: TRBV5-6; D: NA; DNA: TGTGCCAGCAGCGTTTTTGCGGGGCCCAATCAGCCCCAGCATTTT; CDR3: CASSVFAGPNQPQHF
J: TRBJ2-5; size: NA; V: TRBV10-3; D: NA; DNA: TGTGCCATCAGTGAGTCTGGGAGACGGCCTACGGAGACCCAGTACTTC; CDR3: CAISESGRRPTETQYF
J: TRBJ2-1; size: NA; V: TRBV19; D: NA; DNA: TGTGCCAGTAGTCATGACGAGGCGGGGAATGAGCAGTTCTTC; CDR3: CASSHDEAGNEQFF
J: TRBJ2-2; size: NA; V: TRBV7-2; D: TRBD1; DNA: TGCCCGGGGACAGGGGACACCGGGGAGCTGTTTTTT; CDR3: CPGTGDTGELFF
J: TRBJ1-6; size: NA; V: TRBV6-5; D: NA; DNA: TGTGCCAGCAAGCGTCGACGGGATAATTCACCCCTCCACTTT; CDR3: CASKRRRDNSPLHF
J: TRBJ1-3; size: few; V: TRBV9; D: TRBD1; DNA: TGTGCCAGCAGCTATGGGACAGGGACATCGTCAAGCTCTGGAAACACCATATATTTT; CDR3: CASSYGTGTSSSSGNTIYF
J: TRBJ2-2; size: NA; V: TRBV5-1; D: NA; DNA: TGCGCCAGCAGCCCCCTCTGGCCTCGGGCCGGGGAGCTGTTTTTT; CDR3: CASSPLWPRAGELFF
J: TRBJ2-3; size: NA; V: TRBV27; D: TRBD2; DNA: TGTGCCAGCAAAGCGGGGGGCACAGATACGCAGTATTTT; CDR3: CASKAGGTDTQYF
J: TRBJ1-5; size: NA; V: TRBV6-1; D: NA; DNA: TGTGCCAGCAGTGAATTGGGTTTGGGGCGGCAGGTCAGCAATCAGCCCCAGCATTTT; CDR3: CASSELGLGRQVSNQPQHF
J: TRBJ1-1; size: NA; V: TRBV7-6; D: NA; DNA: TGTGCCAGCAGCCCAAGAGGCGGGGGGAAAGCTTTCTTT; CDR3: CASSPRGGGKAFF
J: TRBJ1-2; size: NA; V: TRBV18; D: NA; DNA: TGTGCCAGCTCCCCCACAGGCACTAACTATGGCTACACCTTC; CDR3: CASSPTGTNYGYTF
J: TRBJ1-6; size: few; V: TRBV7-6; D: TRBD1; DNA: TGTGCCAGCAGCAACAGGGGGCAGTCACCCCTCCACTTT; CDR3: CASSNRGQSPLHF
J: TRBJ2-3; size: NA; V: TRBV10-3; D: TRBD1; DNA: TGTGCCATCAGTGAGCCCGGCGGGACAGGATCGGTCACAGATACGCAGTATTTT; CDR3: CAISEPGGTGSVTDTQYF
J: TRBJ2-2; size: NA; V: TRBV20-1; D: TRBD1; DNA: TGCAGTGCTAGTCCCCGGGACAGGGGGTGGAAGCTGTTTTTT; CDR3: CSASPRDRGWKLFF
J: TRBJ2-5; size: few; V: TRBV6-1; D: NA; DNA: TGTGCCAGCAGTGATCTCTACCGGGATGTTGAGACCCAGTACTTC; CDR3: CASSDLYRDVETQYF
J: TRBJ1-6; size: NA; V: TRBV30; D: TRBD1; DNA: TGTGCCTGGAGGTTACAGGGGGCAGGGAATTCACCCCTCCACTTT; CDR3: CAWRLQGAGNSPLHF
J: TRBJ2-1; size: NA; V: TRBV12-3/TRBV12-4; D: TRBD2; DNA: TGTGCCAGCAGACTAGCGGACAATGAGCAGTTCTTC; CDR3: CASRLADNEQFF
J: TRBJ1-2; size: NA; V: TRBV2; D: TRBD1; DNA: TGTGCCAGCAGTCGACAGGGGAACTATGGCTACACCTTC; CDR3: CASSRQGNYGYTF
J: TRBJ1-4; size: NA; V: TRBV18; D: NA; DNA: TGTGCCAGCTCACCAACTACAGGGAATGGGGGAAAACTGTTTTTT; CDR3: CASSPTTGNGGKLFF
J: TRBJ1-1; size: NA; V: TRBV10-3; D: TRBD1; DNA: TGTGCCATCAGTGGACGGGACAGGGGGCTTGAAGGGCTGAGAGCTGAAGCTTTCTTT; CDR3: CAISGRDRGLEGLRAEAFF
J: TRBJ2-2; size: NA; V: TRBV28; D: TRBD1; DNA: TGTGCCAGCAGAACCAACCCGGGACAGGGCCCTCCCTACACCGGGGAGCTGTTTTTT; CDR3: CASRTNPGQGPPYTGELFF
J: TRBJ1-6; size: NA; V: TRBV7-8; D: NA; DNA: TGTGCCAGCAGCGCATCACGACTCCTTCGGCTAGGTAATTCACCCCTCCACTTT; CDR3: CASSASRLLRLGNSPLHF
J: TRBJ1-1; size: NA; V: TRBV7-9; D: NA; DNA: TGTGCCAGCAGCTCAGGCCAGGGTAAAGCTTTCTTT; CDR3: CASSSGQGKAFF
J: TRBJ2-3; size: NA; V: TRBV6-2/TRBV6-3; D: TRBD2; DNA: TGTGCCAGCAGTTTCCCCCTCGGAGCGGGGGGCACAGATACGCAGTATTTT; CDR3: CASSFPLGAGGTDTQYF
J: TRBJ1-5; size: NA; V: TRBV30; D: NA; DNA: TGTGCCTGGAGTCCCAAGAGCGTGCAGCCCCAGCATTTT; CDR3: CAWSPKSVQPQHF
J: TRBJ1-3; size: NA; V: TRBV7-2; D: TRBD1; DNA: TGTGCCAGCAGCCCAGGGGGAACTGGAAACACCATATATTTT; CDR3: CASSPGGTGNTIYF
J: TRBJ1-4; size: NA; V: TRBV5-1; D: NA; DNA: TGCGCCAGCAGCTTGGCAGGCACAACTAATGAAAAACTGTTTTTT; CDR3: CASSLAGTTNEKLFF
J: TRBJ1-4; size: once; V: TRBV2; D: NA; DNA: TGTGCCAGCAGTCCCCGGGGGGAAAAACTGTTTTTT; CDR3: CASSPRGEKLFF
J: TRBJ1-1; size: NA; V: TRBV11-3; D: NA; DNA: TGTGCCAGCAGCCCCGGGGGGACCACTGAAGCCTTCTTT; CDR3: CASSPGGTTEAFF
J: TRBJ1-5; size: NA; V: TRBV11-2; D: NA; DNA: TGTGCCAGCAGCTTCTCAGACTATCAGCCCCAGCATTTT; CDR3: CASSFSDYQPQHF